The rows below give T cell receptor beta chains drawn from one sample of a study of blood T cell repertoires in COVID-19. Repertoires were generated with immunoSEQ multiplex PCR, while TCRdb's copy carries only in-frame clones and drops some. Among under 200,000 clones listed, around 90% were seen once. Material for sequencing was peripheral blood. The source is a man aged 18 to 30 with COVID-19, enrolled during active disease. Each CDR3 is given with its conserved first and last residue. A D gene is named only where the DNA matches it firmly. Not all rows give a size; the values are once, few, many and, for expanded clones, a class.

TRBJ2-1 | TRBD2 | TRBV27 | . | CASSLLMTSGSNEQFF | TGTGCCAGCAGTTTATTGATGACTAGCGGGAGCAATGAGCAGTTCTTC
TRBJ2-5 | . | TRBV19 | . | CASSIARGETQYF | TGTGCCAGTAGTATAGCCAGGGGAGAGACCCAGTACTTC
TRBJ2-7 | TRBD2 | TRBV27 | . | CASSARTSGASYEQYF | TGTGCCAGCAGTGCACGGACTAGCGGGGCCTCCTACGAGCAGTACTTC
TRBJ1-3 | . | TRBV6-5 | . | CASSRTGGTIYF | TGTGCCAGCAGTAGGACCGGGGGCACCATATATTTT
TRBJ2-4 | TRBD2 | TRBV6-6 | . | CASSYQRGLNIQYF | TGTGCCAGCAGTTACCAGCGGGGGCTGAACATTCAGTACTTC
TRBJ2-1 | TRBD2 | TRBV27 | . | CASSPSGFHNEQFF | TGTGCCAGCAGTCCTAGCGGGTTCCACAATGAGCAGTTCTTC
TRBJ1-6 | TRBD1 | TRBV15 | . | CATSGTGVNYNSPLHF | TGTGCCACCAGCGGGACAGGGGTTAACTATAATTCACCCCTCCACTTT
TRBJ2-7 | . | TRBV27 | . | CASSLSRGRSYEQYF | TGTGCCAGCAGTTTAAGTCGCGGAAGGTCCTACGAGCAGTACTTC
TRBJ2-2 | . | TRBV11-2 | . | CASSMGGNTGELFF | TGTGCCAGCAGCATGGGGGGGAACACCGGGGAGCTGTTTTTT
TRBJ2-1 | TRBD1 | TRBV7-9 | . | CASSDRDSLNNEQFF | TGTGCCAGCTCAGACCGGGACAGCCTTAACAATGAGCAGTTCTTC
TRBJ2-1 | TRBD1 | TRBV7-2 | . | CASSLGGTGIDEQFF | TGTGCCAGCAGCTTAGGGGGGACAGGGATCGATGAGCAGTTCTTC
TRBJ2-7 | . | TRBV5-1 | . | CASSLDGYEQYF | TGCGCCAGCAGCTTGGACGGTTACGAGCAGTACTTC
TRBJ2-7 | TRBD2 | TRBV2 | . | CAIGLAGHEQYF | TGTGCCATTGGACTAGCGGGACACGAGCAGTACTTC
TRBJ1-4 | TRBD1 | TRBV30 | . | CAWSADREVYEKLFF | TGTGCCTGGAGTGCTGACAGGGAGGTTTATGAAAAACTGTTTTTT
TRBJ2-5 | . | TRBV28 | . | CASSLGGQQETQYF | TGTGCCAGCAGTTTGGGGGGACAGCAAGAGACCCAGTACTTC
TRBJ2-7 | TRBD2 | TRBV7-2 | . | CASSLQRGHEQYF | TGTGCCAGCAGCTTACAGCGGGGCCACGAGCAGTACTTC
TRBJ2-7 | . | TRBV27 | . | CASSPGQGLYEQYF | TGTGCCAGCAGTCCTGGGCAGGGTCTCTACGAGCAGTACTTC
TRBJ2-2 | TRBD2 | TRBV6-5 | . | CASSPGTSVTGELFF | TGTGCCAGCAGCCCCGGGACTAGCGTCACCGGGGAGCTGTTTTTT
TRBJ2-2 | . | TRBV29-1 | . | CSVPGHLTGELFF | TGCAGCGTCCCAGGACACTTAACCGGGGAGCTGTTTTTT
TRBJ2-3 | . | TRBV7-9 | . | CASSPRSRLISTDTQYF | TGTGCCAGCAGCCCTAGGTCCAGACTTATAAGCACAGATACGCAGTATTTT
TRBJ1-1 | TRBD1 | TRBV7-2 | . | CASSSPGTGTEAFF | TGTGCCAGCAGCTCCCCCGGGACAGGGACTGAAGCTTTCTTT
TRBJ1-1 | TRBD1 | TRBV2 | . | CASSFPGQGVDTEAFF | TGTGCCAGCAGTTTCCCGGGACAGGGGGTTGACACTGAAGCTTTCTTT
TRBJ2-2 | . | TRBV24-1 | . | CATSASQRFYTGELFF | TGTGCCACCAGTGCCTCTCAGCGGTTTTACACCGGGGAGCTGTTTTTT
TRBJ1-1 | . | TRBV6-2/TRBV6-3 | . | CASSPQGTEAFF | TGTGCCAGCAGTCCCCAGGGAACTGAAGCTTTCTTT
TRBJ1-5 | . | TRBV6-2/TRBV6-3 | . | CASSSRTKRGNQPQHF | TGTGCCAGCAGTTCTCGGACAAAAAGGGGCAATCAGCCCCAGCATTTT
TRBJ2-7 | . | TRBV28 | . | CASSPEGQGSYEQYF | TGTGCCAGCAGTCCGGAAGGGCAGGGCTCGTACGAGCAGTACTTC
TRBJ1-1 | . | TRBV6-5 | few | CASSYTGVPNTEAFF | TGTGCCAGCAGTTACACGGGGGTACCGAACACTGAAGCTTTCTTT
TRBJ1-1 | . | TRBV5-4 | once | CASSWRGGNTEAFF | TGTGCCAGCAGCTGGCGAGGGGGGAACACTGAAGCTTTCTTT
TRBJ2-3 | TRBD1 | TRBV7-9 | . | CASSLVRGQGDTQYF | TGTGCCAGCAGCTTAGTCAGGGGGCAGGGAGATACGCAGTATTTT
TRBJ2-4 | . | TRBV4-1 | . | CASSQPWAGLAKNIQYF | TGCGCCAGCAGCCAACCTTGGGCAGGTTTAGCCAAAAACATTCAGTACTTC
TRBJ2-1 | TRBD1 | TRBV24-1 | . | CATSGLGQGPFF | TGTGCCACCAGTGGTCTGGGACAGGGCCCGTTCTTC
TRBJ2-7 | . | TRBV19 | once | CASSIGGSYEQYF | TGTGCCAGTAGTATCGGCGGTTCCTACGAGCAGTACTTC